One and the same sample provided the 3 T cell receptor beta chains below, sequenced in a study of blood T cell repertoires in COVID-19. Measured with immunoSEQ multiplex PCR; TCRdb has only the in-frame clones, and not every one. The data show approximately 100,000 clones, around three quarters seen once. Source material: peripheral blood. These receptors were obtained from a human donor in a cohort sampled during active or convalescent COVID-19.

V gene TRBV6-6 combines with J gene TRBJ1-3; 8 bases fit TRBD1. The CDR3 has 15 residues. Germline V lookup: CDR1 MNHNY, CDR2 SVGAGI (reference sequence). Trimming removed 5 bases from V and 1 base from J; junction bases left unmatched: 4. DNA for the CDR3: TGTGCCAGCAGTAGACAGGGGCTTTCTGGAAACACCATATATTTT. Its translation is CASSRQGLSGNTIYF.

This clone has only one observation. The V gene is TRBV5-1, the J gene TRBJ1-1; D is possibly TRBD1 (5 bases). Germline assignment: CDR1 SGHRS and CDR2 YFSETQ. Deletions cut 3 bases from V and 4 bases from J, with 13 bases between. The CDR3 consists of 14 residues. In DNA form, the CDR3 reads TGCGCCAGCAGCTCAAGCAGGGTTAGCACTGAAGCTTTCTTT. Translated, it gives CASSSSRVSTEAFF.

This clone was picked up one time. The chain joins TRBV23-1 to TRBJ1-4, with 10 positions matching TRBD1. TRBV23-1 is an ORF; its function is uncertain. With V trimmed by 7 bases and J by 7 bases, 3 bases remained unmatched. This CDR3 region has 13 residues. This chain's CDR3 is CASTGTGVEKLFF. CDR3 sequence (DNA): TGCGCCAGCACAGGGACAGGGGTTGAAAAACTGTTTTTT.